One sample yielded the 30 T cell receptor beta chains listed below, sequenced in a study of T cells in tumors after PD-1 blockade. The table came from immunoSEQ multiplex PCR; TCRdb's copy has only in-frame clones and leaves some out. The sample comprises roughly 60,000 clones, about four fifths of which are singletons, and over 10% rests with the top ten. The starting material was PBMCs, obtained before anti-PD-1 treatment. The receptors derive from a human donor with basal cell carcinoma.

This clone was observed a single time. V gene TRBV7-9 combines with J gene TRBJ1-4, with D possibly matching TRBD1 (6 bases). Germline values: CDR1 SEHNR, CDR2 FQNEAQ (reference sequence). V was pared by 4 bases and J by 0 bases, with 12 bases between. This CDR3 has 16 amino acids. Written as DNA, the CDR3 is TGTGCCAGCAGCTATGGACAGCAGACAACTAATGAAAAACTGTTTTTT. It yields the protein CASSYGQQTTNEKLFF.

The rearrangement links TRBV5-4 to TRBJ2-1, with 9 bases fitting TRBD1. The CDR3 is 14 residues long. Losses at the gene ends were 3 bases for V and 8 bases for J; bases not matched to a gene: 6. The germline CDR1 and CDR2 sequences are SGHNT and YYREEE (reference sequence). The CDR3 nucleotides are TGTGCCAGCAGCTCCGGACAGGGGAGGGATGAGCAGTTCTTC. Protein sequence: CASSSGQGRDEQFF.

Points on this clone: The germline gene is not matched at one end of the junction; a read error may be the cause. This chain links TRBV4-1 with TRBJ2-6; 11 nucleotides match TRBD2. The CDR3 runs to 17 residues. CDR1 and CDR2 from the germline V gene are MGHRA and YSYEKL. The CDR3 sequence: CASRQGLAGSGANVLTF. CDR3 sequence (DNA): TGCGCCAGCAGACAAGGACTAGCGGGCTCTGGGGCCAACGTCCTGACTTTC.

The CDR3 coding sequence is TGTGCCAGCAGTGGGAGGGGAGGCAATCAGCCCCAGCATTTT. This sequence encodes CASSGRGGNQPQHF. The chain combines TRBV2 with TRBJ1-5; weak D call: TRBD1 (5 bases). The CDR3 totals 14 residues. The germline V and J ends were trimmed by 4 bases and 2 bases, with 9 bases remaining between them. Germline V gene sequence: CDR1 SNHLY, CDR2 FYNNEI.

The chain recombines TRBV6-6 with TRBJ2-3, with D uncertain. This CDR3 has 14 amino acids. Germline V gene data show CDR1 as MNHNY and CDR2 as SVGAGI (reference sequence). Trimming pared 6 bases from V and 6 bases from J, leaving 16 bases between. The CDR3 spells CASRLRGVGDTQYF. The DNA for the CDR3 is TGTGCCAGCAGACTCCGTGGGGTGGGTGATACGCAGTATTTT.

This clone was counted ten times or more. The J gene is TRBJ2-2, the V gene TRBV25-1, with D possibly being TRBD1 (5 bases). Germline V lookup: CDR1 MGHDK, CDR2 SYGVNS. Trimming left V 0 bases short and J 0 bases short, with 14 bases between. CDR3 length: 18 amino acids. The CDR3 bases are TGTGCCAGCAGTGAATACCCCACAGGTCCCGCGAACACCGGGGAGCTGTTTTTT. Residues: CASSEYPTGPANTGELFF.

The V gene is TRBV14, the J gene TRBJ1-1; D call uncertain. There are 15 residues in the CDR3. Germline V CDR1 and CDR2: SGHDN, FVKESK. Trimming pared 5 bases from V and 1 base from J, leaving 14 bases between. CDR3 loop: CASSVAGGPNTEAFF. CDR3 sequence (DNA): TGTGCCAGCAGCGTTGCGGGAGGTCCGAACACTGAAGCTTTCTTT.

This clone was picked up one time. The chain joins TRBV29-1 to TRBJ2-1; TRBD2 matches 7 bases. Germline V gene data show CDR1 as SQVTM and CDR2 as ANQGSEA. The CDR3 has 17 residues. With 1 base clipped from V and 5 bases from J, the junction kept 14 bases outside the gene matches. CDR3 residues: CSVEVRFGGGSDNEQFF. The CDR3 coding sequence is TGCAGCGTTGAAGTACGATTCGGCGGGGGATCTGACAATGAGCAGTTCTTC.

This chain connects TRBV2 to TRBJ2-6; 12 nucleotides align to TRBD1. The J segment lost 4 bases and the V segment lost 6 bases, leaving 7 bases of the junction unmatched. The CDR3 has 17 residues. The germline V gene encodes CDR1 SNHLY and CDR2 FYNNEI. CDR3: CASSRDRGRVGANVLTF. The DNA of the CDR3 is TGTGCCAGCAGCCGGGACAGGGGGCGAGTGGGGGCCAACGTCCTGACTTTC.

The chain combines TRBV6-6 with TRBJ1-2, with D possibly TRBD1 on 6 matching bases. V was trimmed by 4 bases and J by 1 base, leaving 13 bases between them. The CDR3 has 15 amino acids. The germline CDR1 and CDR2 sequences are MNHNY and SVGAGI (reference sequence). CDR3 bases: TGTGCCAGCAGTTCGCCGGACAGAAATAACTATGGCTACACCTTC. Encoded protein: CASSSPDRNNYGYTF.

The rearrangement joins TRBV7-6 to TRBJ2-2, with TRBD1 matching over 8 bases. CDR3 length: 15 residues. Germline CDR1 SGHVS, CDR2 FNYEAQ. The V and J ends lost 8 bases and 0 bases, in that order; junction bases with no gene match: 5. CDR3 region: CASGGQGANTGELFF. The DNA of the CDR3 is TGTGCCAGCGGCGGACAGGGTGCGAACACCGGGGAGCTGTTTTTT.

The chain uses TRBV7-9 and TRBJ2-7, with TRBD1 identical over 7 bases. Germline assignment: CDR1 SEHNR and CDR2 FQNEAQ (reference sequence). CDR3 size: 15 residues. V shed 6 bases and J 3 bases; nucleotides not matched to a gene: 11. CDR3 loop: CASSSTGTEFYEQYF. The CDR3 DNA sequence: TGTGCCAGCAGTTCAACCGGGACAGAATTCTACGAGCAGTACTTC.

The DNA for the CDR3 is TGTGCCAGTAGTAAGGAGACAGGGGCTGGCTACACCTTC. Translation: CASSKETGAGYTF. This rearrangement joins TRBV19 to TRBJ1-2, with TRBD1 matching over 8 bases. CDR1 and CDR2 from the germline V gene are LNHDA and SQIVND (reference sequence). The CDR3 covers 13 residues. V lost 4 bases, J lost 7 bases, and 5 bases stayed unmatched.

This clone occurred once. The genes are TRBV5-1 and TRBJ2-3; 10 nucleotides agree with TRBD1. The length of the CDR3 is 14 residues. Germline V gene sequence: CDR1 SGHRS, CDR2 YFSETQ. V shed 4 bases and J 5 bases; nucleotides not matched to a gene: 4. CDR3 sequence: CASSRQGAKDTQYF. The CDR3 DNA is TGCGCCAGCAGCAGACAGGGGGCTAAAGATACGCAGTATTTT.

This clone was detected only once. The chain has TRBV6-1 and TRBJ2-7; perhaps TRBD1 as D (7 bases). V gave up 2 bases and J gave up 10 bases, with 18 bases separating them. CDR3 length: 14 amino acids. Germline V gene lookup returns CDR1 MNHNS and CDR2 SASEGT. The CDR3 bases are TGTGCCAGCAGTGAAACCAGGGGGGCCCAAGAACAGTACTTC. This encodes CASSETRGAQEQYF.

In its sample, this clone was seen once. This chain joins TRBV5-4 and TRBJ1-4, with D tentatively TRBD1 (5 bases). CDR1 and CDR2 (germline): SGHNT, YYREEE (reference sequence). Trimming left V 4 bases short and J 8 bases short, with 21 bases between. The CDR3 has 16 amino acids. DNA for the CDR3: TGTGCCAGCAGCGGAGATGAGGGGTCCGACCGGGAAAAACTGTTTTTT. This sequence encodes CASSGDEGSDREKLFF.

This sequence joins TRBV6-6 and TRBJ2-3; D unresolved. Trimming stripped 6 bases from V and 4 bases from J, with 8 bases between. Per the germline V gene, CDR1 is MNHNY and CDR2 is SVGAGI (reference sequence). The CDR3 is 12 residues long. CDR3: CASRDPPDTQYF. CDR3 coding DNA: TGTGCCAGCAGAGACCCTCCAGATACGCAGTATTTT.

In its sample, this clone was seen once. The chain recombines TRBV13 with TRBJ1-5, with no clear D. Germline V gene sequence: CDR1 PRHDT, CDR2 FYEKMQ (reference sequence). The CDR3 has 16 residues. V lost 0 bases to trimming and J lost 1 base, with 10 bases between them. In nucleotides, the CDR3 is TGTGCCAGCAGCTTAGGAGGAGGGAGAAGCAATCAGCCCCAGCATTTT. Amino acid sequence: CASSLGGGRSNQPQHF.

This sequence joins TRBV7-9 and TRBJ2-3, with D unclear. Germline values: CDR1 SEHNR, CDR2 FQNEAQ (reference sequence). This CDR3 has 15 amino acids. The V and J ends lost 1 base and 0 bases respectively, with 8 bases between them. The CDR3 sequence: CASSLGDSSTDTQYF. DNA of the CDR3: TGTGCCAGCAGCTTAGGGGATTCTAGCACAGATACGCAGTATTTT.

CDR3 loop: CATSDGTSGGPGAEQFF. In DNA form, the CDR3 reads TGTGCCACCAGTGATGGGACTAGCGGGGGTCCTGGGGCTGAGCAGTTCTTC. The chain employs TRBV24-1 and TRBJ2-1; 14 bases match TRBD2. CDR1 KGHDR and CDR2 SFDVKD come from the germline V gene. J gave up 9 bases and V 3 bases, and 9 bases lay outside the gene matches. CDR3 length: 17 residues.

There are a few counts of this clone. In nucleotides, the CDR3 is TGTGCCAGTAGAGGGCCCACTGAAGCTTTCTTT. As protein: CASRGPTEAFF. This sequence joins TRBV3-1 (or the pseudogene TRBV3-2) and TRBJ1-1, with D unresolved. The CDR3 covers 11 residues. The ends were cut back, 9 bases at V and 4 bases at J, with 9 bases in the middle. Germline values: CDR1 LGHDT, CDR2 YNNKEL (reference sequence).

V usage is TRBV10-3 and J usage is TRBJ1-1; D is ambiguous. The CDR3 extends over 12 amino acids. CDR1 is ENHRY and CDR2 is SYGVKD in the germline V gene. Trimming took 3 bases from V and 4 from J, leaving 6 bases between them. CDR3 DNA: TGTGCCATCAGTGAAGAGGGCACTGAAGCTTTCTTT. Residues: CAISEEGTEAFF.

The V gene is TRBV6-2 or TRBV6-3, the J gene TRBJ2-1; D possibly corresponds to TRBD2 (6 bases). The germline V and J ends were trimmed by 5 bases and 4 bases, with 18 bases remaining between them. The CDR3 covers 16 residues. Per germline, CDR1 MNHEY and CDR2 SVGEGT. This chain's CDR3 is CASSRTSPQVYNEQFF. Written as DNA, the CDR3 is TGTGCCAGCAGTCGCACTAGCCCCCAAGTTTACAATGAGCAGTTCTTC.

The DNA of the CDR3 is TGTGCCAGTAGTATGCAACAGGGAGCCCTATATGGCTACACCTTC. Translation gives CASSMQQGALYGYTF. This chain joins TRBV19 and TRBJ1-2; possibly TRBD1 for D (6 bases). The CDR3 runs 15 residues. Trimming shortened V by 3 bases and J by 5 bases, and 16 bases separated the two germline ends. The germline V gene has CDR1 LNHDA and CDR2 SQIVND (reference sequence).

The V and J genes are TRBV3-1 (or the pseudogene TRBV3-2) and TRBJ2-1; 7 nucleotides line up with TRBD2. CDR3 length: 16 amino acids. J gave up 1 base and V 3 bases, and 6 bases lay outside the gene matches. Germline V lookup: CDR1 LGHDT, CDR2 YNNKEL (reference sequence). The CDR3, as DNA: TGTGCCAGCAGCCAGAGTCAGGGAGGGTCCTACAATGAGCAGTTCTTC. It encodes CASSQSQGGSYNEQFF.

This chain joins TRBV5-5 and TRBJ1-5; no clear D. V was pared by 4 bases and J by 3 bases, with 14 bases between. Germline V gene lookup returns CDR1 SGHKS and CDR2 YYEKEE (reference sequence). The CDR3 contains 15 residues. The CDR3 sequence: CASSTSTEYNQPQHF. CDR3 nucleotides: TGTGCCAGCAGCACCTCTACAGAATACAATCAGCCCCAGCATTTT.

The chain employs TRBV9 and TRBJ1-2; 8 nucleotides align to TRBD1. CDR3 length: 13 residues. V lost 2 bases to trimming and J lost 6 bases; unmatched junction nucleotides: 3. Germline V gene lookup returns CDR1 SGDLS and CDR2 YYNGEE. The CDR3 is CASSVWTGHGYTF. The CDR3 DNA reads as TGTGCCAGCAGCGTCTGGACAGGGCATGGCTACACCTTC.

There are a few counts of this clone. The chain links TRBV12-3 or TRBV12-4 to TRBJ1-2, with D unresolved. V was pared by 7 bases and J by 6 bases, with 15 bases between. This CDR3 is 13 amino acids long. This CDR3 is CASTTRAAHGYTF. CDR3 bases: TGTGCCAGCACTACCCGGGCAGCCCATGGCTACACCTTC.

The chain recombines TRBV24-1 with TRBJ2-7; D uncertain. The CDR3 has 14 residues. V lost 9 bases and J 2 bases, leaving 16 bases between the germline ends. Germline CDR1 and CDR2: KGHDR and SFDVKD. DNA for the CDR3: TGTGCCACCCCTCTCACTCCACTGCCCTACGAGCAGTACTTC. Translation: CATPLTPLPYEQYF.

CDR3 sequence (DNA): TGTGCCAGCTCACCACTGGGACAGGGAAACACAGATACGCAGTATTTT. It yields the protein CASSPLGQGNTDTQYF. The chain uses TRBV18 and TRBJ2-3; 9 positions match TRBD1. Germline loops: CDR1 KGHSH, CDR2 LQKENI. Losses at the gene ends were 1 base for V and 2 bases for J; bases not matched to a gene: 4. The CDR3 runs to 16 residues.